These 26 T cell receptor beta chains share one sample of origin, sequenced in a study of radiotherapy plus CTLA-4 blockade in lung cancer. Sequencing used immunoSEQ multiplex PCR; TCRdb keeps in-frame clones, though not all of them. Of some 90,000 clones in the sample, roughly 80% were seen once. The material was peripheral blood, obtained from a patient treated with radiotherapy plus ipilimumab. Every receptor here comes from a human donor with non-small cell lung cancer who had stable disease on radiotherapy plus ipilimumab.

The chain couples TRBV11-2 to TRBJ2-2; 9 nucleotides align to TRBD1. Unmatched junction bases numbered 2, after V lost 3 bases and J lost 3 bases. Germline loops: CDR1 SGHAT, CDR2 FQNNGV. The CDR3 runs 15 residues. The CDR3 bases are TGTGCCAGCAGCTTCCGGGACAGGGACACCGGGGAGCTGTTTTTT. Protein product: CASSFRDRDTGELFF.

The chain links TRBV28 to TRBJ1-6, with TRBD1 matching over 7 bases. Germline CDR1 and CDR2: MDHEN and SYDVKM. The CDR3 loop spans 13 amino acids. V was pared by 9 bases and J by 5 bases, with 4 bases of the junction left unmatched. The chain's CDR3 is CASYRGHNSPLHF. For the CDR3, the DNA is TGTGCCAGTTACAGGGGTCATAATTCACCCCTCCACTTT. Full variable domain (rest looked up from reference TRBV28 and TRBJ1-6): DVKVTQSSRYLVKRTGEKVFLECVQDMDHENMFWYRQDPGLGLRLIYFSYDVKMKEKGDIPEGYSVSREKKERFSLILESASTNQTSMYLCASYRGHNSPLHFGNGTRLTVT.

The chain uses TRBV7-8 and TRBJ2-7, with TRBD1 matching over 7 bases. CDR1 is SGHVS and CDR2 is FQNEAQ in the germline V gene. Trimming took 5 bases from V and 3 from J; bases not matched to a gene: 10. CDR3 size: 15 residues. Here the CDR3 reads CASSPRQGTGYEQYF. Here the CDR3 DNA reads TGTGCCAGCAGCCCCCGACAGGGAACCGGCTACGAGCAGTACTTC.

DNA of the CDR3: TGTGCCAGCAGTGACCGCGGACAACTAAACTATGGCTACACCTTC. Amino acid sequence: CASSDRGQLNYGYTF. The V and J genes are TRBV25-1 and TRBJ1-2; perhaps TRBD1 as D (5 bases). Trimming stripped 3 bases from V and 2 bases from J, with 13 bases between. Germline V lookup: CDR1 MGHDK, CDR2 SYGVNS. This CDR3 region has 15 residues.

The genes are TRBV9 and TRBJ2-2; 11 nucleotides align to TRBD2. This CDR3 has 17 residues. The V segment lost 1 base and the J segment 4 bases; nucleotides outside the gene matches: 6. CDR1 SGDLS and CDR2 YYNGEE come from the germline V gene. The CDR3: CASSVSLAGERTGELFF. Here the CDR3 DNA reads TGTGCCAGCAGCGTATCACTAGCGGGAGAGCGCACCGGGGAGCTGTTTTTT.

The V call is TRBV7-2, the J call TRBJ1-2, with D possibly TRBD1 on 6 matching bases. Trimming shortened V by 2 bases and J by 2 bases, and 12 bases separated the two germline ends. The CDR3 length is 15 residues. Germline V CDR1 and CDR2: SGHTA, FQGNSA. CDR3 sequence (DNA): TGTGCCAGCAGCTTACCCCAGGGGATGAACTATGGCTACACCTTC. This gives the protein CASSLPQGMNYGYTF.

A few counts support this clone. This chain uses TRBV2 with TRBJ1-5, with D hard to call. Per germline, CDR1 SNHLY and CDR2 FYNNEI. The CDR3 sequence is 14 residues long. The ends were cut back, 7 bases at V and 1 base at J, with 11 bases in the middle. The CDR3 DNA follows: TGTGCCAGCACCCGGGTGAGGAGCAATCAGCCCCAGCATTTT. It encodes CASTRVRSNQPQHF. Variable domain in full (rest from reference TRBV2 and TRBJ1-5): EPEVTQTPSHQVTQMGQEVILRCVPISNHLYFYWYRQILGQKVEFLVSFYNNEISEKSEIFDDQFSVERPDGSNFTLKIRSTKLEDSAMYFCASTRVRSNQPQHFGDGTRLSIL.

Concerning this clone: Other DNA sequences in the same sample also yield this CDR3. This chain links TRBV6-1 with TRBJ2-6, with TRBD2 as a possible D gene (6 bases). The CDR3 spans 15 residues. The germline CDR1 and CDR2 sequences are MNHNS and SASEGT. The ends were cut back, 3 bases at V and 0 bases at J, with 6 bases in the middle. CDR3 loop: CASSEGLSGANVLTF. CDR3 DNA: TGTGCCAGCAGTGAGGGACTCTCTGGGGCCAACGTCCTGACTTTC.

The J gene is TRBJ1-2, the V gene TRBV6-1; a weak D match, TRBD1 (5 bases). Trimming removed 7 bases at V and 8 bases at J, with 20 bases between. Germline values: CDR1 MNHNS, CDR2 SASEGT. The CDR3 has 14 amino acids. The CDR3 region is CASTMDMPAEGYTF. The CDR3 bases are TGTGCCAGCACTATGGACATGCCGGCCGAAGGCTACACCTTC.

This chain joins TRBV6-5 and TRBJ2-7; 7 positions agree with TRBD1. Losses at the gene ends were 4 bases for V and 2 bases for J; bases not matched to a gene: 5. CDR1 MNHEY and CDR2 SVGAGI come from the germline V gene. The CDR3 has 14 amino acids. The CDR3 nucleotides read TGTGCCAGCAGTTTGGGACAGTTAACCTACGAGCAGTACTTC. It translates to CASSLGQLTYEQYF.

This clone was recorded once. This chain links TRBV28 with TRBJ2-1, with 8 bases matching TRBD2. Germline-derived CDR1 and CDR2 are MDHEN and SYDVKM. The CDR3 covers 15 residues. V gave up 5 bases and J gave up 7 bases; unmatched junction bases: 10. The CDR3 region is CASSPTRGGLNEQFF. The CDR3 DNA reads as TGTGCCAGCAGTCCCACCCGGGGGGGCCTTAATGAGCAGTTCTTC.

The chain has TRBV5-4 and TRBJ2-1; 9 positions agree with TRBD1. The germline V gene has CDR1 SGHNT and CDR2 YYREEE (reference sequence). There are 14 residues in the CDR3. With V trimmed by 4 bases and J by 7 bases, 6 bases remained unmatched. The CDR3 nucleotides read TGTGCCAGCAGCGCGGGACAGGGAGGTAATGAGCAGTTCTTC. It specifies CASSAGQGGNEQFF. The full variable domain, its missing parts supplied by reference TRBV5-4 and TRBJ2-1, is ETGVTQSPTHLIKTRGQQVTLRCSSQSGHNTVSWYQQALGQGPQFIFQYYREEENGRGNFPPRFSGLQFPNYSSELNVNALELDDSALYLCASSAGQGGNEQFFGPGTRLTVL.

The gene calls are TRBV11-2 and TRBJ2-1; 14 nucleotides align to TRBD2. The V gene's germline CDR1 is SGHAT and CDR2 FQNNGV. The CDR3 is made up of 15 amino acids. V lost 4 bases to trimming and J lost 6 bases; unmatched junction nucleotides: 2. The CDR3 coding sequence is TGTGCCAGCAGCTCGGGACTAGCGGGGGCCAATGAGCAGTTCTTC. It translates to CASSSGLAGANEQFF.

The chain combines TRBV9 with TRBJ2-3, with TRBD2 matching 11 bases. This CDR3 spans 19 amino acids. J lost 3 bases, V lost 2 bases, and 14 bases had no gene match. CDR1 is SGDLS, CDR2 YYNGEE, per germline. The CDR3 DNA reads TGTGCCAGCAGCGTCAGGGTCCAGACTAGCGGGACGGGAACAGATACGCAGTATTTT. It codes for CASSVRVQTSGTGTDTQYF.

This clone was seen once. V gene TRBV11-2 combines with J gene TRBJ1-1, with TRBD1 matching over 7 bases. Germline values: CDR1 SGHAT, CDR2 FQNNGV. Trimming removed 5 bases from V and 9 bases from J; junction bases left unmatched: 9. The CDR3 has 13 residues. CDR3 in amino acids: CASSASGTVKAFF. CDR3 DNA: TGTGCCAGCAGCGCGTCCGGGACAGTGAAAGCTTTCTTT.

The rearrangement links TRBV21-1 to TRBJ2-4; TRBD1, the table's D call, lacks a check against the DNA. TRBV21-1 is designated a pseudogene. This CDR3 region has 16 residues. CDR3: CASSPRTGGAKNIQYF. The DNA of the CDR3 is TGTGCCAGCAGCCCAAGGACAGGGGGCGCCAAAAACATTCAGTACTTC.

This sequence joins TRBV18 and TRBJ1-5, with D uncertain. The CDR3 runs to 14 residues. Deletions cut 3 bases from V and 0 bases from J, with 6 bases between. The germline gives CDR1 KGHSH, CDR2 LQKENI. CDR3 sequence: CASSPSDSNQPQHF. CDR3 nucleotide sequence: TGTGCCAGCTCACCCAGTGATAGCAATCAGCCCCAGCATTTT.

The gene calls are TRBV11-2 and TRBJ1-4; D is uncertain. The CDR3 contains 14 residues. Germline V CDR1 and CDR2: SGHAT, FQNNGV. The V gene lost 3 bases and the J gene lost 4 bases, with 9 bases spanning the gap. Here the CDR3 DNA reads TGTGCCAGCAGCTTTACATCGAATAATGAAAAACTGTTTTTT. Translation: CASSFTSNNEKLFF.

The chain carries TRBV11-3 and TRBJ1-3; 7 bases are shared with TRBD1. V shed 4 bases, J shed 2 bases, and the junction held 5 bases outside the gene matches. The V gene's germline CDR1 is SGHNT and CDR2 YENEEA. The CDR3 runs 15 residues. DNA of the CDR3: TGTGCCAGCAGCTCCAGGGGGGGCCCTGGAAACACCATATATTTT. This gives the protein CASSSRGGPGNTIYF.

This chain joins TRBV9 and TRBJ1-2; TRBD1 agrees at 7 bases. V lost 4 bases to trimming and J lost 2 bases; unmatched junction nucleotides: 2. CDR1 and CDR2 from the germline V gene are SGDLS and YYNGEE. This CDR3 region has 13 residues. In DNA form, the CDR3 reads TGTGCCAGCAGCAGACAGGGCAACTATGGCTACACCTTC. Translating it yields CASSRQGNYGYTF.

This clone was counted only a few times. This CDR3 is CASRPSGTGAGGYTF. The CDR3 DNA reads as TGTGCCAGCCGCCCATCCGGGACAGGGGCTGGCGGCTACACCTTC. The chain has TRBV6-6 and TRBJ1-2; 10 positions match TRBD1. Germline CDR1 and CDR2: MNHNY and SVGAGI (reference sequence). V shed 8 bases and J 8 bases; nucleotides not matched to a gene: 14. The CDR3 is made up of 15 amino acids.

Only a few counts were recorded for this clone. The rearrangement joins TRBV9 to TRBJ2-7, with unresolved D. CDR3 length: 15 residues. V was pared by 0 bases and J by 3 bases, with 13 bases between. Germline V gives CDR1 SGDLS, CDR2 YYNGEE. This chain's CDR3 is CASSVDLGNVYEQYF. In nucleotides, the CDR3 is TGTGCCAGCAGCGTAGATCTGGGGAACGTCTACGAGCAGTACTTC.

The chain recombines TRBV28 with TRBJ2-7; 8 nucleotides match TRBD1. Germline CDR1 MDHEN, CDR2 SYDVKM. With 6 bases clipped from V and 4 bases from J, the junction kept 8 bases outside the gene matches. The CDR3 has 14 residues. In DNA form, the CDR3 reads TGTGCCAGCAGAAAGCAGGGGGCTAGGTACGAGCAGTACTTC. Translation: CASRKQGARYEQYF.

This clone was detected only once. The chain carries TRBV4-2 and TRBJ1-3, with TRBD1 matching over 7 bases. V shed 2 bases and J 0 bases; nucleotides not matched to a gene: 4. The CDR3 length is 16 residues. Germline V gene lookup returns CDR1 LGHNA and CDR2 YNFKEQ. The CDR3 DNA reads as TGTGCCAGCAGCCAACTTGACAGGGCCTCTGGAAACACCATATATTTT. Translation: CASSQLDRASGNTIYF.

CDR3 in amino acids: CASSWRTQLGDTEAFF. In DNA form, the CDR3 reads TGTGCCAGCAGTTGGCGGACTCAGTTGGGGGACACTGAAGCTTTCTTT. The chain recombines TRBV7-9 with TRBJ1-1; D might be TRBD1 (5 bases). In germline, CDR1 is SEHNR, CDR2 FQNEAQ (reference sequence). V was pared by 6 bases and J by 3 bases, with 20 bases between. The CDR3 runs to 16 residues.

The chain carries TRBV15 and TRBJ2-1; 9 nucleotides align to TRBD2. Per germline, CDR1 LNHNV and CDR2 YYDKDF (reference sequence). This CDR3 is built from 18 residues. J gave up 6 bases and V 3 bases, and 15 bases lay outside the gene matches. The CDR3: CATSSEGVGGRVTNEQFF. The DNA for the CDR3 is TGTGCCACCAGCAGTGAGGGAGTCGGCGGGAGGGTTACCAATGAGCAGTTCTTC.